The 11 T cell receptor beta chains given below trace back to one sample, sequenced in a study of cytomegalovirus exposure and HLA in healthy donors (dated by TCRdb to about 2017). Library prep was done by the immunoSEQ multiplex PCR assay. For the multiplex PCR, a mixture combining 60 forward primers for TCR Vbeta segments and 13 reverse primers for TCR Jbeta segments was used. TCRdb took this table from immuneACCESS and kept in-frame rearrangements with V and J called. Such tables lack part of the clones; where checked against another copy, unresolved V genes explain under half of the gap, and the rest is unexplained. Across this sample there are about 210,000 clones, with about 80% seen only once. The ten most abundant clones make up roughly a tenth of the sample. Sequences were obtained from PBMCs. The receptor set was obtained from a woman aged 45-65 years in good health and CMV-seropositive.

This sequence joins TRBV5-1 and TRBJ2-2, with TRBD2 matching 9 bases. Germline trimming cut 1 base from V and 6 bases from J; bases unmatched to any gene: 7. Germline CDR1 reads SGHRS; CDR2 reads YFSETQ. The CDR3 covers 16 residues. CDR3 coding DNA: TGCGCCAGCAGCTTGCACGCCGGCGGGGGGGCCGGGGAGCTGTTTTTT. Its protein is CASSLHAGGGAGELFF.

CDR3 in amino acids: CASSYEGLGYTF. CDR3 DNA: TGTGCCAGCAGTTACGAGGGACTTGGCTACACCTTC. The chain carries TRBV6-6 and TRBJ1-2; perhaps TRBD1 as D (5 bases). The CDR3 is 12 amino acids. V lost 2 bases and J lost 7, with 8 bases in between. CDR1 is MNHNY and CDR2 is SVGAGI in the germline V gene (reference sequence).

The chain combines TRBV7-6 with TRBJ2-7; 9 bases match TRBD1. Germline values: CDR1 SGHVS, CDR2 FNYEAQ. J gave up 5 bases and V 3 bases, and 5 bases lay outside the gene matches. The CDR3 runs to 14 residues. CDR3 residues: CASSFGTGNDEQYF. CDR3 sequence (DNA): TGTGCCAGCAGCTTTGGGACAGGGAATGACGAGCAGTACTTC. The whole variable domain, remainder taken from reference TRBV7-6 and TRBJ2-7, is GAGVSQSPRYKVTKRGQDVALRCDPISGHVSLYWYRQALGQGPEFLTYFNYEAQQDKSGLPNDRFSAERPEGSISTLTIQRTEQRDSAMYRCASSFGTGNDEQYFGPGTRLTVT.

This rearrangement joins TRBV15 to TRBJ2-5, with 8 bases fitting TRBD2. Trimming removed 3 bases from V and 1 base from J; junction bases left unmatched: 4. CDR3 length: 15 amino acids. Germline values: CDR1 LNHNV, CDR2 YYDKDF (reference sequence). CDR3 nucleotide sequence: TGTGCCACCAGCAGGCGAAGCGGGGGCCAAGAGACCCAGTACTTC. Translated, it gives CATSRRSGGQETQYF. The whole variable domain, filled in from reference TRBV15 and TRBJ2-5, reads DAMVIQNPRYQVTQFGKPVTLSCSQTLNHNVMYWYQQKSSQAPKLLFHYYDKDFNNEADTPDNFQSRRPNTSFCFLDIRSPGLGDTAMYLCATSRRSGGQETQYFGPGTRLLVL.

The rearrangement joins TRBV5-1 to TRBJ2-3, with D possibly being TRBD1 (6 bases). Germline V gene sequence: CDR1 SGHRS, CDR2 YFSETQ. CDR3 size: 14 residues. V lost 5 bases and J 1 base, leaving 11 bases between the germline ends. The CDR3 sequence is CASRKGDGTDTQYF. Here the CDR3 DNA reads TGCGCCAGCAGGAAGGGGGACGGCACAGATACGCAGTATTTT.

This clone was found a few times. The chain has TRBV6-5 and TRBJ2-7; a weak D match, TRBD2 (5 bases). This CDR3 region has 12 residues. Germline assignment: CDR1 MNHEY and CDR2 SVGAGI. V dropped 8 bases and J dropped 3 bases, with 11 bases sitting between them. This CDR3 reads CASPRRNYEQYF. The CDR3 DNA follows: TGTGCCAGCCCGAGGAGGAACTACGAGCAGTACTTC.

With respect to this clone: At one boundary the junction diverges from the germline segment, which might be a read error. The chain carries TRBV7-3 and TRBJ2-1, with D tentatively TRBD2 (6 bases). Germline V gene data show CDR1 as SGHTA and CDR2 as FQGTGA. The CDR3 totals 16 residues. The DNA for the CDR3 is TGTTCCAGCAGCTTAACCGGGGGATACGCCTACAATGAGCAGTTCTTC. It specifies CSSSLTGGYAYNEQFF.

CDR3 bases: TGTGCCAGCAGTTTAGACAGGGTGGTTGCCTACGAGCAGTACTTC. Translated, it gives CASSLDRVVAYEQYF. The chain recombines TRBV28 with TRBJ2-7; TRBD1 matches 7 bases. This CDR3 contains 15 residues. Germline V lookup: CDR1 MDHEN, CDR2 SYDVKM. After removal of 2 bases from V and 2 bases from J, the junction contained 6 bases not matched to a gene. Full variable domain (rest looked up from reference TRBV28 and TRBJ2-7): DVKVTQSSRYLVKRTGEKVFLECVQDMDHENMFWYRQDPGLGLRLIYFSYDVKMKEKGDIPEGYSVSREKKERFSLILESASTNQTSMYLCASSLDRVVAYEQYFGPGTRLTVT.

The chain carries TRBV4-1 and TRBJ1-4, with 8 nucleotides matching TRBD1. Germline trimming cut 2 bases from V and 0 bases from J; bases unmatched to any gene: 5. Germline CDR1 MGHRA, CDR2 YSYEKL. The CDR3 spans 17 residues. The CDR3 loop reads CASSQHDRGATNEKLFF. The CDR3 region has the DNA TGCGCCAGCAGCCAACACGACAGGGGCGCAACTAATGAAAAACTGTTTTTT.

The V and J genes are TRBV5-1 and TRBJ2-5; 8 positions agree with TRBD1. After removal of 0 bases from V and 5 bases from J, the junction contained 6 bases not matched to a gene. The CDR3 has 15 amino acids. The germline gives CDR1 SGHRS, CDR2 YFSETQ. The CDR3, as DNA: TGCGCCAGCAGCTTGGCGACAGGGGTTGACGAGACCCAGTACTTC. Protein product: CASSLATGVDETQYF.

CDR3 DNA sequence: TGTGCCAGCAGCCCTACGGGGGGTTATGGCACCGGGGAGCTGTTTTTT. It specifies CASSPTGGYGTGELFF. This chain uses TRBV7-7 with TRBJ2-2; TRBD2 agrees at 7 bases. This CDR3 comprises 16 residues. From germline, CDR1 is SSHAT and CDR2 FNYEAQ (reference sequence). The V segment lost 5 bases and the J segment 4 bases; nucleotides outside the gene matches: 10.